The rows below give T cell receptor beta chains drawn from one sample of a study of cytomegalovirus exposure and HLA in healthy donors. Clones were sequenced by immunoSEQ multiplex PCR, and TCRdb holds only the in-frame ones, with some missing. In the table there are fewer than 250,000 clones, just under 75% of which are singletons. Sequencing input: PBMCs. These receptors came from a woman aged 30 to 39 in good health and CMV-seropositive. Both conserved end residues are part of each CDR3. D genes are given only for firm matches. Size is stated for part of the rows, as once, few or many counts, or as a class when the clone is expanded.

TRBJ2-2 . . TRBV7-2 CASSPPGGLNTGELFF TGTGCCAGCAGCCCACCGGGGGGCTTGAACACCGGGGAGCTGTTTTTT
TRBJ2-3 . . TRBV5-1 CASSLVAGSDTQYF TGCGCCAGCAGCTTGGTAGCCGGGTCCGATACGCAGTATTTT
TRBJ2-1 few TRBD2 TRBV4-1 CASSQGGSSPYNEQFF TGCGCCAGCAGCCAGGGCGGGAGTAGCCCCTACAATGAGCAGTTCTTC
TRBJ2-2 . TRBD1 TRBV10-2 CASRQGMGAGELFF TGCGCCAGCAGACAGGGGATGGGAGCCGGGGAGCTGTTTTTT
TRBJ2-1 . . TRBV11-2 CASSRTLGYNEQFF TGTGCCAGCAGCCGGACATTAGGCTACAATGAGCAGTTCTTC
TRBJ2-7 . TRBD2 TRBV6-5 CASSYLASGSYEQYF TGTGCCAGCAGTTACTTAGCTAGCGGGAGTTACGAGCAGTACTTC
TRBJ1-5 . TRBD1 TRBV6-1 CASSEARDRTDSNQPQHF TGTGCCAGCAGTGAAGCGCGGGACAGGACGGATAGCAATCAGCCCCAGCATTTT
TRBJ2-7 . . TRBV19 CASSRGRTYEQYF TGTGCCAGTAGTAGAGGGAGGACCTACGAGCAGTACTTC
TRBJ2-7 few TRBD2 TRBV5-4 CASSLGVTGGIPYEQYF TGTGCCAGCAGCTTGGGAGTTACGGGAGGGATCCCCTACGAGCAGTACTTC
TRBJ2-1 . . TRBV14 CASSPIGQAGNEQFF TGTGCCAGCAGCCCTATAGGACAAGCGGGCAATGAGCAGTTCTTC
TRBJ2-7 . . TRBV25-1 CASSAVGGGEQYF TGTGCCAGCAGCGCGGTCGGCGGAGGCGAGCAGTACTTC
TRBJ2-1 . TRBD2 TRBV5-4 CASSWTSGSAEQFF TGTGCCAGCAGCTGGACTAGCGGGAGTGCGGAGCAGTTCTTC
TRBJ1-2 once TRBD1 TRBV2 CASGTGGYGYTF TGTGCCAGCGGGACAGGGGGCTATGGCTACACCTTC
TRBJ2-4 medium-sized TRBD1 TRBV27 CASSLSRRGRLLAKNIQYF TGTGCCAGCAGTTTATCAAGAAGGGGGCGGCTACTAGCCAAAAACATTCAGTACTTC
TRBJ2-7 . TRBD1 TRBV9 CASSVVPTGFGEQYF TGTGCCAGCAGCGTAGTTCCGACAGGGTTCGGGGAGCAGTACTTC